The sequence of this T cell receptor beta chain was determined in a study of blood T cell repertoires in COVID-19. Study-level information: Samples came from the United States, Italy and Spain, spanning acute and convalescent COVID-19. PBMCs, B-cell-depleted T cells, or T cells were the source of the cDNA or gDNA that made up the material.

The CDR3 has 16 residues. Germline CDR1 MNHEY, CDR2 SVGAGI. Trimming at V came to 0 bases and at J to 3 bases, leaving 7 bases not matched to a gene. Method: immunoSEQ multiplex PCR; TCRdb's copy keeps in-frame clones and lacks some. The repertoire holds over 200,000 clones, with 70% to 90% as singletons. The chain joins TRBV6-5 to TRBJ2-7, with 8 bases aligning to TRBD2. The sequenced material came from PBMCs or T cells enriched from blood (not recorded which). The TCR originated in a man in his thirties or forties who had recovered from COVID-19. This chain's CDR3 is CASSYSKVSGVYEQYF. The CDR3 nucleotides read TGTGCCAGCAGTTACTCGAAGGTTAGCGGGGTCTACGAGCAGTACTTC.